This TCR beta chain comes out of a study of PD-L1 blockade in urothelial cancer. Study-level background: Previous chemotherapy exposure amounted to 0 to 3 regimens for patients. The median T cell count in blood samples was 140,000 to 150,000.

Germline V gene sequence: CDR1 SGDLS, CDR2 YYNGEE. The CDR3 is 16 residues long. Trimming took 3 bases from V and 5 from J; bases not matched to a gene: 6. Sequencing was performed with immunoSEQ multiplex PCR; in TCRdb, only in-frame clones are kept and a portion is missing. Of about 36,000 clones listed, more than 80% are singletons. Time point reported: peripheral blood 6 weeks after treatment start. Here the sequenced sample was PBMCs, taken around atezolizumab (anti-PD-L1) treatment. The rearrangement joins TRBV9 to TRBJ2-5; 14 positions agree with TRBD2. This receptor was obtained from a man aged 35 to 55 with urothelial cancer. The CDR3 protein is CASSAGLAGGEETQYF. CDR3 nucleotide sequence: TGTGCCAGCAGCGCAGGACTAGCGGGAGGCGAGGAGACCCAGTACTTC.